This TCR beta chain emerged from a study of cytomegalovirus exposure and HLA in healthy donors. Study observations and caveats: The likely explanation for a cluster of highly shared sequence variants was sequencing artifact.

Details on this clone: Its antigen is not known.

PCR amplification relied on 60 Vbeta primers (plus 13 Jbeta primers). Assay used: immunoSEQ multiplex PCR; TCRdb lists only in-frame clones, some missing. The table shows 100,000 to 150,000 clones, with over 60% occurring only once. The CDR3 extends over 14 amino acids. With 6 bases clipped from V and 5 bases from J, the junction kept 9 bases outside the gene matches. CDR1 and CDR2 from the germline V gene are MNHEY and SVGAGI. The sample comprised PBMCs. This sequence was found in a young man in good health and CMV-seronegative. J is TRBJ2-5 and V is TRBV6-5, with 7 bases that match TRBD1. The CDR3 sequence is CASRWDRRRETQYF. In nucleotides, the CDR3 is TGTGCCAGCAGGTGGGACAGACGGAGGGAGACCCAGTACTTC.